The sample holds many counts of the clone carrying this TCR beta chain. Its antigen remains unknown. The record originates from a study of T cells in Graves' hyperthyroidism and ophthalmopathy. Study observations and caveats: In blood, most of the thyroid clonotypes expanded above 0.001 were also present.

This CDR3 is built from 14 residues. V was trimmed by 6 bases and J by 7 bases, leaving 15 bases between them. Reasons for excluding patients were uncontrolled infection, other autoimmune disease, pregnancy or lactation. The CDR3 regions of TCR beta were amplified from RNA transcripts. First-round RT-PCR with HTBI primers amplified the TCR CDR3 region. Each CDR3 protein gets one entry after TCRdb re-called the multiplex PCR reads with MiXCR. The profile shows 530,000 or so distinct CDR3 sequences, just over 45% of them singletons. V is TRBV12-3 or TRBV12-4 and J is TRBJ1-4, with D unresolved. This receptor was identified in a young woman with Graves' hyperthyroidism. Sequencing was carried out using peripheral blood or thyroid tissue (not recorded which). CDR3 region: CASRRRDQGEKLFF. CDR3 sequence (DNA): TGTGCCAGCAGACGACGGGATCAAGGTGAAAAACTGTTTTTT.